This T cell receptor (beta chain) was documented in a study of T cell repertoires in cytomegalovirus infection. One entry per CDR3 protein, called by TCRdb with MiXCR from the reads. The table shows around 70,000 distinct CDR3 sequences, with just under 4% occurring only once. The germline CDR1 and CDR2 sequences are SGHTA and FQGTGA. Between the trimmed V and J ends, which lost 1 base and 8 bases, there was a span of 9 bases. This CDR3 spans 13 amino acids. This clonotype appeared many times. This TCR was recovered from a human donor in good health (CMV status not recorded). Some clones in this sample may be carry-over from other donors' samples. The genes are TRBV7-3 and TRBJ2-1; no definite D call. Input material: PBMCs. The CDR3 reads CASSLIGRDEQFF. For the CDR3, the DNA is TGTGCCAGCAGCTTAATTGGAAGGGATGAGCAGTTCTTC.